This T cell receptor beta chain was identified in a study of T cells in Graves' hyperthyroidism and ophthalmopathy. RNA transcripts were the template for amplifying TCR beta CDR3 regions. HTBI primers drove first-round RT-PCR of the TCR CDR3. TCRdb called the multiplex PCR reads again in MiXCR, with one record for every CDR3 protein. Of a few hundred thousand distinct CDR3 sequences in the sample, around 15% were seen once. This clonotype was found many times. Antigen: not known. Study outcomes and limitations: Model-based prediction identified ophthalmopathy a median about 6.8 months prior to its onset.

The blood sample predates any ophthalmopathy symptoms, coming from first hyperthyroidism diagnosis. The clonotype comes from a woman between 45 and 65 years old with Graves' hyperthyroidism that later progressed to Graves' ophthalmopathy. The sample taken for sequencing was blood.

Here the CDR3 DNA reads TGTGCCAGCAGCTTCGGACAGCCTAACGAGCAGTACTTC. Its translation is CASSFGQPNEQYF. The V gene is TRBV11-2, the J gene TRBJ2-7, with D possibly TRBD1 on 6 matching bases. The CDR3 has 13 residues. V lost 3 bases and J lost 5, with 11 bases in between. Germline CDR1 reads SGHAT; CDR2 reads FQNNGV.